The 9 T cell receptor beta chains below all came from one sample that was sequenced in a study of T-cell memory formation after mild COVID-19. TCRdb passed the 5' RACE reads through MiXCR, listing each CDR3 protein once. Among 250,000 to 350,000 distinct CDR3 sequences, roughly an eighth were seen once, and the ten largest hold around 20%. The material sequenced was PBMCs or a T cell subset sorted from them (not recorded which). These receptors were taken from a man younger than 35 who had mild COVID-19 (a few samples of this study predate the infection). Cell type and time point are not known.

The genes are TRBV18 and TRBJ1-1, with D perhaps TRBD1 (5 bases). Deletions cut 6 bases from V and 1 base from J, with 18 bases between. Germline CDR1 is KGHSH and CDR2 is LQKENI. The CDR3 is made up of 16 amino acids. The CDR3 bases are TGTGCCAGCTCGCCCAGCCAGGGCTTTGGGAACACTGAAGCTTTCTTT. Encoded protein: CASSPSQGFGNTEAFF.

This clonotype has just a few counts. This sequence joins TRBV5-1 and TRBJ2-2; D not resolved. The V and J ends lost 0 bases and 2 bases respectively, with 8 bases between them. Germline lookup yields CDR1 SGHRS and CDR2 YFSETQ. CDR3 length equals 15 residues. CDR3 DNA sequence: TGCGCCAGCAGCTTGGGCCCAGCAAACACCGGGGAGCTGTTTTTT. It encodes CASSLGPANTGELFF.

There are many counts of this clonotype. The CDR3 is CASSLGRQFYEQYF. The CDR3 bases are TGTGCCAGCAGCTTGGGGAGACAGTTCTACGAGCAGTACTTC. This rearrangement joins TRBV7-8 to TRBJ2-7; the D call may be TRBD1 or TRBD2 (5 bases each). Germline V gene data show CDR1 as SGHVS and CDR2 as FQNEAQ. The CDR3 has 14 residues. Trimming removed 3 bases at V and 3 bases at J, with 12 bases between.

This clonotype was seen a few times. The chain employs TRBV5-4 and TRBJ2-1; D may be TRBD1 or TRBD2 (7 bases each). V was pared by 4 bases and J by 3 bases, with 17 bases between. CDR1 and CDR2 (germline): SGHNT, YYREEE (reference sequence). The CDR3 runs 16 residues. CDR3 sequence: CASSPGGGGGYNEQFF. For the CDR3, the DNA is TGTGCCAGCAGCCCAGGGGGTGGCGGGGGCTACAATGAGCAGTTCTTC. The entire variable domain, with the rest obtained from reference TRBV5-4 and TRBJ2-1, is as follows: ETGVTQSPTHLIKTRGQQVTLRCSSQSGHNTVSWYQQALGQGPQFIFQYYREEENGRGNFPPRFSGLQFPNYSSELNVNALELDDSALYLCASSPGGGGGYNEQFFGPGTRLTVL.

The V gene is TRBV18, the J gene TRBJ2-3, with TRBD1 matching 8 bases. The germline CDR1 and CDR2 sequences are KGHSH and LQKENI. The CDR3 loop spans 16 amino acids. After removal of 10 bases from V and 5 bases from J, the junction contained 17 bases not matched to a gene. CDR3 bases: TGTGCCACGCGATCTCCAGGGGGCAATGATGGAGATACGCAGTATTTT. Its protein product is CATRSPGGNDGDTQYF.

This clonotype appeared a few times. The CDR3 loop reads CASSSTGGSNEQYF. CDR3 nucleotide sequence: TGTGCCAGCAGCTCGACAGGGGGCTCGAACGAGCAGTACTTC. The chain links TRBV11-2 to TRBJ2-7; 10 bases are a match to TRBD1. The V segment lost 4 bases and the J segment 5 bases; nucleotides outside the gene matches: 5. Germline loops: CDR1 SGHAT, CDR2 FQNNGV. The CDR3 runs to 14 residues.

The sample holds a few counts of this clonotype. The chain joins TRBV6-2 or TRBV6-3 to TRBJ2-3; 8 nucleotides line up with TRBD2. The CDR3 is 16 residues long. CDR1 MNHEY and CDR2 SVGEGT come from the germline V gene. J gave up 1 base and V 7 bases, and 10 bases lay outside the gene matches. CDR3 region: CASNSILAGRTDTQYF. The CDR3 coding sequence is TGTGCCAGCAATTCGATCCTAGCGGGTCGCACAGATACGCAGTATTTT.

This clonotype has just a few counts. The chain uses TRBV18 and TRBJ1-1; D is unresolved. Trimming removed 8 bases at V and 6 bases at J, with 13 bases between. CDR3 length: 12 amino acids. Germline V gene lookup returns CDR1 KGHSH and CDR2 LQKENI. This CDR3 is CASASRYAEAFF. As DNA, the CDR3 is TGTGCCAGCGCAAGCCGTTACGCTGAAGCTTTCTTT.

The chain recombines TRBV29-1 with TRBJ1-1; D unclear. The CDR3 length is 14 residues. Trimming shortened V by 6 bases and J by 0 bases, and 14 bases separated the two germline ends. Germline V CDR1 and CDR2: SQVTM, ANQGSEA. The CDR3 DNA is TGCAGCGTGCACCAACACGGTATGAACACTGAAGCTTTCTTT. It specifies CSVHQHGMNTEAFF. The whole variable domain, filled in from reference TRBV29-1 and TRBJ1-1, reads SAVISQKPSRDICQRGTSLTIQCQVDSQVTMMFWYRQQPGQSLTLIATANQGSEATYESGFVIDKFPISRPNLTFSTLTVSNMSPEDSSIYLCSVHQHGMNTEAFFGQGTRLTVV.